These 3 T cell receptor beta chains share one sample of origin, sequenced in a study of CD8 T cells in ankylosing spondylitis. MiXCR was run by TCRdb on the 5' RACE reads, yielding one entry per CDR3 protein. The sample records roughly 230,000 distinct CDR3 sequences, roughly a tenth being singletons. The sequenced sample consisted of blood, either unsorted or a sorted T cell fraction (not recorded which). These receptors all stem from a male donor with ankylosing spondylitis or in good health (not recorded which).

This clonotype was recorded at least ten times. The rearrangement links TRBV5-1 to TRBJ2-1; 8 nucleotides line up with TRBD2. CDR3 size: 15 residues. With V trimmed by 4 bases and J by 1 base, 4 bases remained unmatched. Germline V gives CDR1 SGHRS, CDR2 YFSETQ. This CDR3 is CASSLTSASYNEQFF. The CDR3 nucleotides are TGCGCCAGCAGCCTGACTAGCGCATCCTACAATGAGCAGTTCTTC.

This clonotype occurred many times. V is TRBV12-3 or TRBV12-4 and J is TRBJ2-2, with 7 nucleotides matching TRBD2. V was clipped by 9 bases and J by 8 bases; unmatched bases: 9. CDR3 length equals 13 residues. In DNA, the CDR3 is TGTGCCAGTCCGGGGAGCGGGGTAGGGGAGCTGTTTTTT. Amino acid sequence: CASPGSGVGELFF.

Remarks on this clonotype: Given a much more abundant clone one base away, this may be a read error. V and J are TRBV9 and TRBJ2-1, with a possible D match to TRBD1 (5 bases). This CDR3 region has 11 residues. Germline CDR1 SGDLS, CDR2 YYNGEE. The V end lost 5 bases, the J end lost 5 bases, and 5 bases lay between the germline ends. The CDR3 sequence: CASRTDNEQFF. The CDR3 DNA reads as TGTGCCAGCAGGACAGACAATGAGCAGTTCTTC.